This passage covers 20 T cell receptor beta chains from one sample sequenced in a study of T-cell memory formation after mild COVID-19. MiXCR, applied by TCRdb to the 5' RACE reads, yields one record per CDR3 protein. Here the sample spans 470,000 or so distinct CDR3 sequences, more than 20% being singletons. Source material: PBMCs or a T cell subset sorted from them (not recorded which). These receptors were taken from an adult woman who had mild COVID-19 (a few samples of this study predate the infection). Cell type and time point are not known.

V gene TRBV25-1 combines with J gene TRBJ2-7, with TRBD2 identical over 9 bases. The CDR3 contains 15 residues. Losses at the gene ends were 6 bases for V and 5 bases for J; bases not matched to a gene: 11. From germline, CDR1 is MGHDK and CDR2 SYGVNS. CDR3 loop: CASSWAERGAHEQYF. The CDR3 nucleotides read TGTGCCAGCAGCTGGGCTGAGCGGGGGGCCCACGAGCAGTACTTC.

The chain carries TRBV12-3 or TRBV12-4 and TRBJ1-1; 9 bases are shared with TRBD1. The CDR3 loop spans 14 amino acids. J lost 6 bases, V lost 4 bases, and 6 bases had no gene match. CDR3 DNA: TGTGCCAGCAGTTCACGGACAGGGGAGGCTGAAGCTTTCTTT. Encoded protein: CASSSRTGEAEAFF.

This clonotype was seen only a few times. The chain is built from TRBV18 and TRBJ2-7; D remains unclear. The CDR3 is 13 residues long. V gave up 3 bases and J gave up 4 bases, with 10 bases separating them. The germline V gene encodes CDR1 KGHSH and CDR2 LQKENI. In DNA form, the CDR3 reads TGTGCCAGCTCACCTATAGACGGATACGAGCAGTACTTC. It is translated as CASSPIDGYEQYF.

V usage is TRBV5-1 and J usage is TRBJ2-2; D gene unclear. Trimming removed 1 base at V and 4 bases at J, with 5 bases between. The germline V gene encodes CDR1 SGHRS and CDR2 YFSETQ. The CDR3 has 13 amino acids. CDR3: CASSLRSTGELFF. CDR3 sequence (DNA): TGCGCCAGCAGCTTGAGATCCACCGGGGAGCTGTTTTTT.

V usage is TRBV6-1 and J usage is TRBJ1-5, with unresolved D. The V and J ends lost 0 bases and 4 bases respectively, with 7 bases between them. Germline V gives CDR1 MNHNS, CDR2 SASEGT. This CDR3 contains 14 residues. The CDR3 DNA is TGTGCCAGCAGTGAAGCGCCAGGAAATCAGCCCCAGCATTTT. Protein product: CASSEAPGNQPQHF.

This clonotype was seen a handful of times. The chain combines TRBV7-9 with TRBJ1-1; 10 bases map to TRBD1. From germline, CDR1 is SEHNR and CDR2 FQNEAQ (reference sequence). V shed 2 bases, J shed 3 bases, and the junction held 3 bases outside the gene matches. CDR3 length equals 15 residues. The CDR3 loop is CASSLLGTGDTEAFF. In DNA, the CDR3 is TGTGCCAGCAGCTTACTAGGGACAGGGGACACTGAAGCTTTCTTT.

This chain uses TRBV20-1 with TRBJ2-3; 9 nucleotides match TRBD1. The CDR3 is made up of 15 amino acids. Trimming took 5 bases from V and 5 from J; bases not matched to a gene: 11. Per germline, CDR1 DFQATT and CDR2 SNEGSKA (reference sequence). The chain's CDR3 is CSAFGPGQGGDTQYF. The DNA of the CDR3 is TGCAGTGCTTTTGGACCGGGACAGGGAGGAGATACGCAGTATTTT.

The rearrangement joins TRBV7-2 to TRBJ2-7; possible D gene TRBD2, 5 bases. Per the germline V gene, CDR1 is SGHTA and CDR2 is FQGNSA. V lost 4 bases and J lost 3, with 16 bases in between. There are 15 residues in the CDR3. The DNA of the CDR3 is TGTGCCAGCAGCTCTGGACTTAACGTAGGCTACGAGCAGTACTTC. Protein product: CASSSGLNVGYEQYF. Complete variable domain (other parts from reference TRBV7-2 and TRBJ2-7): GAGVSQSPSNKVTEKGKDVELRCDPISGHTALYWYRQSLGQGLEFLIYFQGNSAPDKSGLPSDRFSAERTGGSVSTLTIQRTQQEDSAVYLCASSSGLNVGYEQYFGPGTRLTVT.

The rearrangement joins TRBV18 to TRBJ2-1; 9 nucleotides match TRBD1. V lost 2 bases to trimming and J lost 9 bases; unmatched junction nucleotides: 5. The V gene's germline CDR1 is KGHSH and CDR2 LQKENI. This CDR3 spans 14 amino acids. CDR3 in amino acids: CASSPDGQGSEQFF. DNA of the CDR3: TGTGCCAGCTCACCAGATGGACAGGGGAGTGAGCAGTTCTTC.

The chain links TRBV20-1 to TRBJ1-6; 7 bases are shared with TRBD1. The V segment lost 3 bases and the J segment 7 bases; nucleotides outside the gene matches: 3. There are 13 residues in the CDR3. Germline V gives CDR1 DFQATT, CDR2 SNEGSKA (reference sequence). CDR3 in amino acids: CSASGGQNSPLHF. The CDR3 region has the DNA TGCAGTGCTAGCGGGGGACAGAATTCACCCCTCCACTTT.

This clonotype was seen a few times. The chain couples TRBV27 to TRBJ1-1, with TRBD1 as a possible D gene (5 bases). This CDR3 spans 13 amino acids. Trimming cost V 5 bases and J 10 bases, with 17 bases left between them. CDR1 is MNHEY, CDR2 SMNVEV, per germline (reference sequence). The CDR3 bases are TGTGCCAGCAGTCTCAGGGATGGACGGCGAGCTTTCTTT. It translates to CASSLRDGRRAFF.

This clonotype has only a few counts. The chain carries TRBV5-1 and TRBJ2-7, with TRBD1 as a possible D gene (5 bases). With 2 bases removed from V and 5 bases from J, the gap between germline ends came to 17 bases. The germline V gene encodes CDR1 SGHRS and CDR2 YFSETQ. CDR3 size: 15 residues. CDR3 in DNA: TGCGCCAGCAGCTTAACATGGGGCGCGTACCACGAGCAGTACTTC. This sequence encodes CASSLTWGAYHEQYF.

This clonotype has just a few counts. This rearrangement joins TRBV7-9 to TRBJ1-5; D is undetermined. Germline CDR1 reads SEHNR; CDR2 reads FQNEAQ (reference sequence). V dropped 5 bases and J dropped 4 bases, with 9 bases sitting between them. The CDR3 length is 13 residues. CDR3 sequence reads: CASSREANQPQHF. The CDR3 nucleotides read TGTGCCAGCAGCCGGGAGGCAAATCAGCCCCAGCATTTT.

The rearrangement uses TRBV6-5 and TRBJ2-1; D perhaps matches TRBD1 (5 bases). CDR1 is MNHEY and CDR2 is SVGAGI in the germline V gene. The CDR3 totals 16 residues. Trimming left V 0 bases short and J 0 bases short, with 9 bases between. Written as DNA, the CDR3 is TGTGCCAGCAGTTACTCGAATCAGGGCTCCTACAATGAGCAGTTCTTC. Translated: CASSYSNQGSYNEQFF.

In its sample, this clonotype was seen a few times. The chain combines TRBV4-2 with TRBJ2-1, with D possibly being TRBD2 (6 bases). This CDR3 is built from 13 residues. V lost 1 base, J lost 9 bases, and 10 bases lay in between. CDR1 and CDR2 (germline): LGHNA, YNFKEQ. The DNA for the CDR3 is TGTGCCAGCAGCCAAGGGACTACTGGTGAGCAGTTCTTC. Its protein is CASSQGTTGEQFF.

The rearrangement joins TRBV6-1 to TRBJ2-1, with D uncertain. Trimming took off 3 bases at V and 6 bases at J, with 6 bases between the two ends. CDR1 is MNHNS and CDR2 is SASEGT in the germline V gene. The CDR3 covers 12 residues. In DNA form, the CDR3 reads TGTGCCAGCAGTGAGAGTCTCAATGAGCAGTTCTTC. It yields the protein CASSESLNEQFF.

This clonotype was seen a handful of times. CDR3 protein: CASSQMTGGLRDTQYF. The CDR3 DNA reads as TGCGCCAGCAGCCAGATGACAGGGGGGTTGAGAGATACGCAGTATTTT. The chain joins TRBV4-3 to TRBJ2-3; 9 bases match TRBD1. This CDR3 comprises 16 residues. The germline CDR1 and CDR2 sequences are LGHNA and YSLEER. V was clipped by 3 bases and J by 5 bases; unmatched bases: 9.

This CDR3 reads CASSPDTWGEQYF. CDR3 bases: TGTGCCAGCAGTCCAGACACCTGGGGCGAGCAGTACTTC. The rearrangement joins TRBV12-3 or TRBV12-4 to TRBJ2-7, with no clear D. The CDR3 loop spans 13 amino acids. V lost 5 bases to trimming and J lost 6 bases, with 14 bases between them.

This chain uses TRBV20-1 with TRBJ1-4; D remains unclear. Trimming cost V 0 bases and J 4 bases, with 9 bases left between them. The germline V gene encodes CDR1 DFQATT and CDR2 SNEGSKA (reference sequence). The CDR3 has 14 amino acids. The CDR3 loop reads CSARDPAVNEKLFF. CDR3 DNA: TGCAGTGCTAGAGATCCGGCTGTTAATGAAAAACTGTTTTTT.

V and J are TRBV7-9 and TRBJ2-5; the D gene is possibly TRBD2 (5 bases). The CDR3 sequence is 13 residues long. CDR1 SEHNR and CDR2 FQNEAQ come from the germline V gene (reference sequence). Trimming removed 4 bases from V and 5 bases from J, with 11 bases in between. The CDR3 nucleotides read TGTGCCAGCAGCTCGGCCGGGGATGAGACCCAGTACTTC. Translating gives CASSSAGDETQYF.